Sequencing of this T cell receptor (beta chain) was carried out in a study of a mutant IDH1 vaccine in newly diagnosed glioma. Across the study: Earlier therapy was either radiotherapy, temozolomide, or both, and most got both.

Worth noting for this clone: Its antigen is undetermined.

Study-wide results and limits: There were vaccine-induced immune responses in just over 90% of the patients.

Time point defined: week 47, end of study. A 20-mer mutant IDH1 peptide at 300 ug was injected subcutaneously with topical imiquimod. Germline V gene data show CDR1 as LGHNA and CDR2 as YSLEER. Trimming at V came to 2 bases and at J to 3 bases, leaving 4 bases not matched to a gene. The CDR3 covers 15 residues. Method: immunoSEQ multiplex PCR; TCRdb's copy keeps in-frame clones and lacks some. The data show over 45,000 clones, with about 79% seen just once and 5.3% held by the top ten. The specimen was PBMCs, collected from a glioma patient whose treatment included an IDH1 peptide vaccine. The sequence derives from a man between 50 and 59 years old with glioma. The chain combines TRBV4-3 with TRBJ2-7; TRBD2 aligns across 10 bases. CDR3 sequence reads: CASSQSGGAGYEQYF. CDR3 nucleotide sequence: TGCGCCAGCAGCCAAAGCGGGGGGGCGGGCTACGAGCAGTACTTC.